This TCR beta chain came from a study of blood T cell repertoires in COVID-19. On the study more broadly: COVID-19 samples collected from the United States, Italy and Spain covered acute and convalescent phases.

Produced via immunoSEQ multiplex PCR; TCRdb's table is partial and in-frame only. The data show around 380,000 clones, more than 75% seen once. The length of the CDR3 is 15 residues. Trimming at V came to 7 bases and at J to 1 base, leaving 9 bases not matched to a gene. Germline V CDR1 and CDR2: MNHEY, SVGAGI. V is TRBV6-5 and J is TRBJ1-1; 7 bases line up with TRBD1. The sequenced sample consisted of peripheral blood. The clonotype originates from a human donor with acute or convalescent COVID-19. The donor label of this sample is uncertain. CDR3 DNA: TGTGCCAGCACCTGGGAGCGGACAGGGAACACTGAAGCTTTCTTT. Translation: CASTWERTGNTEAFF.